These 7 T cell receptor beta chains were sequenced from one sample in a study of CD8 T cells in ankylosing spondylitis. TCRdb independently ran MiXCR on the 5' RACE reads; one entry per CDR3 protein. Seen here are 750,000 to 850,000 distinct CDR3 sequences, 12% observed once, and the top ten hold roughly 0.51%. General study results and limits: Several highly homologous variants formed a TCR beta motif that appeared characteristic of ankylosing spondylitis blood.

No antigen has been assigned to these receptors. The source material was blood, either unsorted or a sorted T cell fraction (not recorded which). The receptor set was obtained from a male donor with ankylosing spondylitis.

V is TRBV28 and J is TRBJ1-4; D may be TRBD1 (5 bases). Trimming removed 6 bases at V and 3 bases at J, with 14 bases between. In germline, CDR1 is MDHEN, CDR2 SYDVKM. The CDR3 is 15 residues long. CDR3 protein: CASSLPVGANEKLFF. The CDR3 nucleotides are TGTGCCAGCAGCCTTCCGGTGGGGGCTAATGAAAAACTGTTTTTT.

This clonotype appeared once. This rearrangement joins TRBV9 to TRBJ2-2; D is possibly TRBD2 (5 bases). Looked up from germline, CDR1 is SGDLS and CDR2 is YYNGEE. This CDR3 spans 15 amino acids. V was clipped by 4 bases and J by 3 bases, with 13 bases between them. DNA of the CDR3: TGTGCCAGCAGCTTTCTGGGGAGCGACACCGGGGAGCTGTTTTTT. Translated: CASSFLGSDTGELFF.

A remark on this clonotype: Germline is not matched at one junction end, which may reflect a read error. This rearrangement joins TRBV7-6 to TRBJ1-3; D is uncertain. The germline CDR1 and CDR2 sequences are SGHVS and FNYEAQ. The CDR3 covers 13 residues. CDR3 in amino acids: CTSSSPDGNTIYF. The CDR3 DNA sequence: TGTACCAGCAGCTCACCTGATGGAAACACCATATATTTT.

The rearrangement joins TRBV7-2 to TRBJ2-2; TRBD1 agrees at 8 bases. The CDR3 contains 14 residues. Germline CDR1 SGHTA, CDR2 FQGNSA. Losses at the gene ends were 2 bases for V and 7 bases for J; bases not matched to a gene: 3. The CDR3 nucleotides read TGTGCCAGCAGCTTACAGGGGGCAGTCGGGGAGCTGTTTTTT. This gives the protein CASSLQGAVGELFF.

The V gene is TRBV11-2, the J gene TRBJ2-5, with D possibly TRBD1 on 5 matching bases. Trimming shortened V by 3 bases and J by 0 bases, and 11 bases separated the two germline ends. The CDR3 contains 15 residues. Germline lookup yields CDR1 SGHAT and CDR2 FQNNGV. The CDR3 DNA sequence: TGTGCCAGCAGCTTGACAGAGCTGTACCAAGAGACCCAGTACTTC. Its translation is CASSLTELYQETQYF. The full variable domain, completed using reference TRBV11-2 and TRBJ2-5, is EAGVAQSPRYKIIEKRQSVAFWCNPISGHATLYWYQQILGQGPKLLIQFQNNGVVDDSQLPKDRFSAERLKGVDSTLKIQPAKLEDSAVYLCASSLTELYQETQYFGPGTRLLVL.

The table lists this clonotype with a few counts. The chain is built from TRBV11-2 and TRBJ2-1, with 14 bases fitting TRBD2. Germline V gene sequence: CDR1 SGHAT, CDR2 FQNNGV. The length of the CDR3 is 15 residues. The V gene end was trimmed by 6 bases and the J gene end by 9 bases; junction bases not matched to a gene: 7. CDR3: CASSPGLAGGSEQFF. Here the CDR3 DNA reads TGTGCCAGCAGTCCAGGACTAGCGGGAGGAAGTGAGCAGTTCTTC.

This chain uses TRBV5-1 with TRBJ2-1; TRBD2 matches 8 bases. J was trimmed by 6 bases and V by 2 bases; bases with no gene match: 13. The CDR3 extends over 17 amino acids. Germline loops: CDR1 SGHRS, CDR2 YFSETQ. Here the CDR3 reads CASSFLSGGFSPNEQFF. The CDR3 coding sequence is TGCGCCAGCAGCTTCCTCAGCGGGGGTTTTTCCCCCAATGAGCAGTTCTTC.